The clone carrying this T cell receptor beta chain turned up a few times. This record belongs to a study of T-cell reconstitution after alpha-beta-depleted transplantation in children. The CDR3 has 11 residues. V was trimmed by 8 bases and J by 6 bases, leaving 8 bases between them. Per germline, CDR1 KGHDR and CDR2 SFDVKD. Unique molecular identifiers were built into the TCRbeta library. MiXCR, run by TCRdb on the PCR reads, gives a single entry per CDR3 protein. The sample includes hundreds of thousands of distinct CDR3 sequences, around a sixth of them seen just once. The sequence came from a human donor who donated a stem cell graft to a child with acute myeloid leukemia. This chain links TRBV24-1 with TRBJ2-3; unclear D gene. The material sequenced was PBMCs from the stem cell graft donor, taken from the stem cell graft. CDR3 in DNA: TGTGCCACCACCAACGGGGATACGCAGTATTTT. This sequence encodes CATTNGDTQYF.